This record looks at one T cell receptor beta chain sequence and its context. Its antigen is unknown. No per-base quality is available; no much larger clone lies one base away. The CDR3 measures 14 amino acids from cysteine to phenylalanine. Only the CDR3 DNA stays, 42 bases, in frame from base 1. V was cut back by 5 bases and J by 3 bases, leaving a gap of 14 bases between them. CDR1 and CDR2 were assigned from the germline V gene (reference sequence) as SEHNR and FQNEAQ. This record comes from a study of shared clonotypes between healthy human individuals (dated by TCRdb to 2019 to 2021). Regarding the complete study: The cohort comprised a couple of women and a few men aged 18 to 49 years. For each donor, CD4 naive and CD4 memory were each given three plates, CD8 naive was given two plates, and CD8 memory was given one plate. The study deeply sequenced blood TCR repertoires of about five healthy adults to estimate repertoire size and the extent of clonotype sharing between individuals. Per donor, leukapheresis produced somewhere between about 0.9 and 10 billion PBMCs. Libraries were prepared and TCR repertoires were sequenced by different laboratories using diverse techniques, in order to increase sequencing depth and limit assay-specific biases.

TCR CDR3 regions were amplified from genomic DNA by multiplex PCR using the deep immunoSEQ assay. Extracted genomic DNA from each cell subset was spread evenly across all wells of several immunoSEQ 96-well plates, with each plate serving as a replicate. For sorted subsets, around 200 ng genomic DNA, equal to about 30,000 T cell genomes, was loaded into each replicate PCR. The purified libraries were quantified using a Qubit 3.0 fluorometer, sized with a Bioanalyzer 2100, and then quantified again using the KAPA Library Quantification kit. Every immunoSEQ 96-well plate was sequenced on a dedicated single-read 150-cycle Illumina NextSeq 550 flow cell. As for how the authors treated the data: Because the immunoSEQ output included only junctional sequences and no quality scores, the filtering could not be the same as the filtering used for full-length reads. Sequences were annotated with PyIR, a Python wrapper for IgBLAST v1.9, using IMGT germline references to assign V/J genes and CDR3. Reads were filtered out if the reads had weak V/J assignments (E-value above 1e-6), no CDR3, stop codons, out-of-frame junctions, or ambiguous translated residues. V3J clonotypes were defined as sequences sharing an identical inferred V gene, J gene, and CDR3 amino acid sequence. To compute the percentage overlap between repertoires, the number of shared unique clonotypes was divided by the size of the smaller repertoire. Repertoire richness was assessed with RTK rarefaction, the Chao1 estimator, and Recon v2.1 estimates of unobserved clonotypes. OLGA was used to compute generation probabilities for all TCRbeta clonotypes that the gDNA method yielded from a handful of donors. Drawn from immuneACCESS, this table holds only the in-frame rearrangements with V and J called that TCRdb kept. Clones are partly lost; checked studies trace under half to an unresolved V gene and leave the rest unexplained. V, J and clone size are those of that table, while D and trimming were read from the DNA. The sample table shows about 2.4 million clones, and roughly 93% are seen once. The biggest ten clones account for about 0.34% of the sample.

General conclusions and limits of the study: Rarefaction of sorted-subset datasets indicated incomplete sequencing despite the large sequencing depth. Sampling was restricted to blood, and TCR repertoires in tissue are likely to differ from TCR repertoires in blood. Naive subsets generally had larger estimated clonotype richness than memory subsets did. Clonotypes shared by all four sorted-subset donors showed higher generation probabilities than non-shared clonotypes. Pairwise subsampling led to the expectation that sequencing depth would affect the degree of clonotype sharing among donors. The small number of donors limited the genetic and exposure-history diversity represented. When several donors were compared, the shared fraction of clonotypes was about 5.4% for naive CD4, around 4% for naive CD8, 2% to 2.5% for memory CD4, and 0.35% to 0.5% for memory CD8.

Donors were healthy HIV-negative adults with no recently reported acute infections or vaccinations. All donors were Caucasian adults living in Nashville, Tennessee, USA. Magnetic negative selection was used to enrich CD4+ T cells, after which naive cells were positively selected on CD45RA and the negative fraction became the memory subset. Blood was collected by leukapheresis, and PBMCs were isolated by Ficoll-Histopaque density gradient centrifugation and then cryopreserved in liquid nitrogen vapor phase. Analytical flow cytometry was used to check the purity and quantity of every magnetically sorted T cell population. Genomic DNA was isolated from each sorted fraction and quantified by UV absorbance on a Nanodrop 2000c.

The sequenced material came from naive CD4+ T cells from PBMCs. The cell subset or site tag for this specimen amounts to: CD45RA+ positively selected. This chain joins TRBV7-9 to TRBJ2-7; 6 matching bases give a weak D call of TRBD2. The TCR comes from a man in his late teens or twenties in good health. Some clones in this sample may be carry-over from other donors' samples. Read as DNA, the sequence is TGTGCCAGCAGCCAGACTAGGAGAAGCTACGAGCAGTACTTC. Translation gives CASSQTRRSYEQYF.